Each of the 17 T cell receptor beta chains below was sequenced from the same sample in a study of cytomegalovirus exposure and HLA in healthy donors. 60 Vbeta and 13 Jbeta primers were used in PCR. Using immunoSEQ multiplex PCR, the repertoire was profiled, and TCRdb retains in-frame clones only, with some absent. The sample has over 100,000 clones, about 70% seen once. Sequencing was done on a sample of PBMCs. Receptors were obtained from a young man in good health and CMV-seropositive.

The genes are TRBV10-3 and TRBJ1-1; 11 bases fit TRBD1. With V trimmed by 3 bases and J by 3 bases, 3 bases remained unmatched. Germline V CDR1 and CDR2: ENHRY, SYGVKD. This CDR3 is 15 amino acids long. DNA for the CDR3: TGTGCCATCAGTGAACCGGGACAGGGGGACACTGAAGCTTTCTTT. Protein: CAISEPGQGDTEAFF.

V is TRBV6-1 and J is TRBJ1-1; TRBD1 matches 8 bases. The germline gives CDR1 MNHNS, CDR2 SASEGT. There are 14 residues in the CDR3. V was clipped by 2 bases and J by 10 bases; unmatched bases: 9. CDR3 loop: CASSELFTGGTAFF. The CDR3 nucleotides read TGTGCCAGCAGTGAATTGTTCACAGGGGGTACAGCTTTCTTT.

This chain links TRBV2 with TRBJ1-5; D is undetermined. CDR1 is SNHLY, CDR2 FYNNEI, per germline. This CDR3 is 15 amino acids long. Trimming left V 2 bases short and J 7 bases short, with 15 bases between. CDR3 region: CASSESSPGLQPQHF. The CDR3 DNA reads TGTGCCAGCAGTGAATCGAGCCCGGGGTTACAGCCCCAGCATTTT.

This rearrangement joins TRBV2 to TRBJ2-5; possibly TRBD1 for D (6 bases). The closer fit of TRBJ2-7 to the DNA end suggests the J call may be wrong. The length of the CDR3 is 14 residues. Per germline, CDR1 SNHLY and CDR2 FYNNEI. In DNA form, the CDR3 reads TGTGCCAGCAGGTTCCGGGACAAAGCCTACGAGCAGTACTTC. It codes for CASRFRDKAYEQYF.

The J gene is TRBJ2-7, the V gene TRBV5-1, with TRBD2 matching 7 bases. Germline CDR1 is SGHRS and CDR2 is YFSETQ. Unmatched junction bases numbered 1, after V lost 1 base and J lost 0 bases. The CDR3 has 14 residues. Here the CDR3 DNA reads TGCGCCAGCAGCTTGTCGGGGGGCTCCTACGAGCAGTACTTC. Translation: CASSLSGGSYEQYF.

This chain uses TRBV29-1 with TRBJ1-2; D may be TRBD1 (5 bases). Germline loops: CDR1 SQVTM, CDR2 ANQGSEA. This CDR3 spans 12 amino acids. V lost 4 bases, J lost 7 bases, and 13 bases lay in between. CDR3 loop: CSVAPGPGGYTF. DNA of the CDR3: TGCAGCGTTGCTCCAGGGCCGGGTGGCTACACCTTC. Full variable domain (outside the CDR3, taken from reference TRBV29-1 and TRBJ1-2): SAVISQKPSRDICQRGTSLTIQCQVDSQVTMMFWYRQQPGQSLTLIATANQGSEATYESGFVIDKFPISRPNLTFSTLTVSNMSPEDSSIYLCSVAPGPGGYTFGSGTRLTVV.

This clone was detected only once. The rearrangement joins TRBV28 to TRBJ1-4; 10 bases align to TRBD1. V shed 3 bases and J 2 bases; nucleotides not matched to a gene: 3. Germline V gene lookup returns CDR1 MDHEN and CDR2 SYDVKM. The CDR3 contains 16 residues. The CDR3 DNA sequence: TGTGCCAGCAGTTTGCCGGGACAGGGGACTAATGAAAAACTGTTTTTT. Its translation: CASSLPGQGTNEKLFF. Variable domain in full (rest from reference TRBV28 and TRBJ1-4): DVKVTQSSRYLVKRTGEKVFLECVQDMDHENMFWYRQDPGLGLRLIYFSYDVKMKEKGDIPEGYSVSREKKERFSLILESASTNQTSMYLCASSLPGQGTNEKLFFGSGTQLSVL.

This chain uses TRBV15 with TRBJ1-5, with TRBD1 as a possible D gene (5 bases). V lost 0 bases and J 0 bases, leaving 21 bases between the germline ends. CDR1 and CDR2 from the germline V gene are LNHNV and YYDKDF (reference sequence). The CDR3 extends over 20 amino acids. CDR3 region: CATSRDRGGTIGYSNQPQHF. CDR3 coding DNA: TGTGCCACCAGCAGAGATCGTGGGGGGACGATAGGGTATAGCAATCAGCCCCAGCATTTT. Variable domain in full (rest from reference TRBV15 and TRBJ1-5): DAMVIQNPRYQVTQFGKPVTLSCSQTLNHNVMYWYQQKSSQAPKLLFHYYDKDFNNEADTPDNFQSRRPNTSFCFLDIRSPGLGDTAMYLCATSRDRGGTIGYSNQPQHFGDGTRLSIL.

The rearrangement uses TRBV6-6 and TRBJ2-5, with a possible D match to TRBD2 (5 bases). Judging by the DNA end, TRBJ2-7 fits better; the J call may be wrong. This CDR3 comprises 13 residues. CDR1 and CDR2 (germline): MNHNY, SVGAGI (reference sequence). CDR3 bases: TGTGCCAGCAGTCCGGGAAGCTCCTACGAGCAGTACTTC. Residues: CASSPGSSYEQYF.

The gene calls are TRBV28 and TRBJ2-7; 8 bases line up with TRBD2. CDR1 is MDHEN and CDR2 is SYDVKM in the germline V gene. The CDR3 length is 15 residues. Losses at the gene ends were 4 bases for V and 0 bases for J; bases not matched to a gene: 5. CDR3 bases: TGTGCCAGCAGTTCCTCCGGGACTAGCTCCTACGAGCAGTACTTC. Amino acid sequence: CASSSSGTSSYEQYF.

The CDR3 coding sequence is TGTGCCACCAGCAGAGACTTTGTGGGGACAGGGGATGATGAGCAGTTCTTC. This gives the protein CATSRDFVGTGDDEQFF. The chain couples TRBV15 to TRBJ2-1; 10 nucleotides match TRBD1. J lost 8 bases, V lost 0 bases, and 10 bases had no gene match. The CDR3 is 17 amino acids. CDR1 is LNHNV and CDR2 is YYDKDF in the germline V gene (reference sequence).

The J gene is TRBJ2-7, the V gene TRBV4-1, with 8 bases that match TRBD1. Germline CDR1 and CDR2: MGHRA and YSYEKL. The length of the CDR3 is 15 residues. J gave up 2 bases and V 1 base, and 4 bases lay outside the gene matches. The CDR3: CASSQVWDRTYEQYF. The CDR3 DNA reads as TGCGCCAGCAGCCAAGTCTGGGACAGGACCTACGAGCAGTACTTC.

The chain joins TRBV7-2 to TRBJ2-1; D gene uncertain. The CDR3 length is 13 residues. V lost 1 base and J lost 6, with 7 bases in between. Germline assignment: CDR1 SGHTA and CDR2 FQGNSA. The CDR3 DNA reads as TGTGCCAGCAGCTTAGGGGCACCCAATGAGCAGTTCTTC. This gives the protein CASSLGAPNEQFF.

The CDR3 DNA sequence: TGTGCCAGCAGTGAAGGCGGAGGACAGCGACTGTCCAAGAAAGAGACCCAGTACTTC. Protein sequence: CASSEGGGQRLSKKETQYF. The chain links TRBV2 to TRBJ2-5; D possibly corresponds to TRBD1 (6 bases). The germline gives CDR1 SNHLY, CDR2 FYNNEI. The CDR3 covers 19 residues. V lost 1 base and J lost 3, with 24 bases in between.

This clone appeared a few times. The chain carries TRBV14 and TRBJ1-1, with 9 nucleotides matching TRBD1. This CDR3 is built from 13 residues. The V segment lost 5 bases and the J segment 7 bases; nucleotides outside the gene matches: 5. Germline V gene data show CDR1 as SGHDN and CDR2 as FVKESK. The CDR3 region is CASSSTGGVEAFF. DNA for the CDR3: TGTGCCAGCAGCTCCACAGGGGGCGTTGAAGCTTTCTTT.

This rearrangement joins TRBV28 to TRBJ1-4, with 8 nucleotides matching TRBD1. Unmatched junction bases numbered 4, after V lost 0 bases and J lost 7 bases. The CDR3 runs to 15 residues. From germline, CDR1 is MDHEN and CDR2 SYDVKM. CDR3 in DNA: TGTGCCAGCAGTTTATGGTCAGGGGGCAGTGAAAAACTGTTTTTT. Protein product: CASSLWSGGSEKLFF.

The rearrangement uses TRBV4-3 and TRBJ2-3; 10 bases agree with TRBD2. V lost 0 bases and J lost 3; bases outside the gene matches: 6. Germline CDR1 and CDR2: LGHNA and YSLEER. The CDR3 loop spans 17 amino acids. CDR3 region: CASSQDRGLARTDTQYF. CDR3 bases: TGCGCCAGCAGCCAAGATCGGGGACTAGCGCGTACAGATACGCAGTATTTT.